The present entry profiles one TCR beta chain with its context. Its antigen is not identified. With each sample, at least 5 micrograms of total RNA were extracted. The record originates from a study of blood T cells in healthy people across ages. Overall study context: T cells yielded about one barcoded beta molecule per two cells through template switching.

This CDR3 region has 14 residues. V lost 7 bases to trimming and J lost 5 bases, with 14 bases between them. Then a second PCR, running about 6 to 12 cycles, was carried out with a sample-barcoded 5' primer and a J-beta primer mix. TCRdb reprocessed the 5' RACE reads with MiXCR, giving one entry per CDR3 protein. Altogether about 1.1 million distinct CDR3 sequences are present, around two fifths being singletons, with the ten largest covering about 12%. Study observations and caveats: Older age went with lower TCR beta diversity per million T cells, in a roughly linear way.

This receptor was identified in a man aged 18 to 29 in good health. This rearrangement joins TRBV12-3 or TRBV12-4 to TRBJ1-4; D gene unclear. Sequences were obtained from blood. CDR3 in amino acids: CASKSGIPNEKLFF. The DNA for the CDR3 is TGTGCCAGCAAGTCGGGGATCCCGAATGAAAAACTGTTTTTT.